These 3 T cell receptor beta chains came from one sample sequenced in a study of T cell responses to AZD1222 COVID-19 vaccine. The assay was immunoSEQ multiplex PCR, and TCRdb's table has in-frame clones only and misses some. Of more than 150,000 clones in the sample, about nine tenths were seen once. Here the sequenced sample was peripheral blood, taken on day 0 of AZD1222 vaccination. These receptor sequences come from an adult in good health.

The J gene is TRBJ1-3, the V gene TRBV20-1, with a possible D match to TRBD1 (5 bases). Trimming cost V 3 bases and J 8 bases, with 8 bases left between them. Per germline, CDR1 DFQATT and CDR2 SNEGSKA (reference sequence). The CDR3 is 11 residues long. Written as DNA, the CDR3 is TGCAGTGCTAGGGGGGGGTACACCATATATTTT. This translates into CSARGGYTIYF.

The J gene is TRBJ1-1, the V gene TRBV5-6, with D possibly TRBD1 on 6 matching bases. The V and J ends lost 2 bases and 8 bases respectively, with 19 bases between them. This CDR3 contains 15 residues. The germline gives CDR1 SGHDT, CDR2 YYEEEE. For the CDR3, the DNA is TGTGCCAGCAGCTTCTTTTCAGGGGCCGGCGAAGAAGCTTTCTTT. It is translated as CASSFFSGAGEEAFF.

The chain is built from TRBV9 and TRBJ1-1; 9 bases match TRBD1. The CDR3 contains 14 residues. Germline assignment: CDR1 SGDLS and CDR2 YYNGEE. V trimming: 4 bases; J trimming: 3 bases; junction bases outside the gene matches: 4. Here the CDR3 DNA reads TGTGCCAGCAGCTTAGGACAGGGGCACACTGAAGCTTTCTTT. Translated, it gives CASSLGQGHTEAFF.